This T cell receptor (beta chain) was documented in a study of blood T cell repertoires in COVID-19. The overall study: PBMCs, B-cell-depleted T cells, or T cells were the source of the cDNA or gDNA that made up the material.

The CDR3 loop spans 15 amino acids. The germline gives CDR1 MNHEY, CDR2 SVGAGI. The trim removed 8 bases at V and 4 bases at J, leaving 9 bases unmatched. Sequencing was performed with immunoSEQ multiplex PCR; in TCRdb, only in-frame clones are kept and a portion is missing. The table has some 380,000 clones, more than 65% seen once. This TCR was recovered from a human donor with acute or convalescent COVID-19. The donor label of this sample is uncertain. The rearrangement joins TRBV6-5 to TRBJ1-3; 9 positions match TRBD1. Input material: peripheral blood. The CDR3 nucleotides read TGTGCCAGCTTCGAAGGGACAGGGCGCGGAAACACCATATATTTT. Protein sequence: CASFEGTGRGNTIYF.